The rows below give T cell receptor beta chains drawn from one sample of a study of blood T cells in healthy people across ages. TCRdb recomputed calls from the 5' RACE reads with MiXCR, one row per CDR3 protein. This table has 700,000 or so distinct CDR3 sequences, about 24% appearing once. Specimen: blood. Receptor source: a man in his sixties or seventies in good health. Both conserved end residues are part of each CDR3. The size field is filled for only some rows; it gives once, few, many or a size class.

CASSPRNMNTGELFF TRBJ2-2 TRBV12-3/TRBV12-4 few
CASSYSSLAGGYTGELFF TRBJ2-2 TRBV6-5 .
CASSLTSGMFNEQFF TRBJ2-1 TRBV5-1 .
CASSESMAGTEAFF TRBJ1-1 TRBV6-1 .
CASRSAGATDTQYF TRBJ2-3 TRBV6-5 many
CSVLSGQGYGYTF TRBJ1-2 TRBV20-1 .
CASNLEGGIAGPGLQYF TRBJ2-4 TRBV7-2 few
CASSLGTGSVEQYF TRBJ2-7 TRBV7-8 .
CASSPIAVGYGYTF TRBJ1-2 TRBV3-1 few
CASNRQGISTETQYF TRBJ2-5 TRBV6-2/TRBV6-3 .
CAWSVTGDQPQHF TRBJ1-5 TRBV30 few
CASSLTSGEDTQYF TRBJ2-3 TRBV6-6 few
CASSWGHDRETQYF TRBJ2-5 TRBV7-2 .
CASSLSQGARVFGYTF TRBJ1-2 TRBV28 few
CASTLSGAAYNEQFF TRBJ2-1 TRBV6-5 .
CSATGGGGSCEQYF TRBJ2-7 TRBV29-1 .
CASSSDRNTGELFF TRBJ2-2 TRBV6-5 .
CASSPGTLSSYEQYF TRBJ2-7 TRBV7-7 few
CASSLEDRGYGYTF TRBJ1-2 TRBV12-3/TRBV12-4 many
CASSFLAGRDNEQFF TRBJ2-1 TRBV5-6 many
CASSSSDREGYGYTF TRBJ1-2 TRBV12-3/TRBV12-4 .
CAISAGQAYSNQPQHF TRBJ1-5 TRBV10-3 .
CASSSEAGSNQPQHF TRBJ1-5 TRBV9 .
CATSRDMRGDGYTF TRBJ1-2 TRBV15 few
CASSLATGGEQYF TRBJ2-7 TRBV5-5 .
CASRKDRDSYNEQFF TRBJ2-1 TRBV6-6 few
CSARDERDTKGGEQYF TRBJ2-7 TRBV20-1 .
CASSYSGRGRNNSPLHF TRBJ1-6 TRBV6-5 few
CASRSDRRETQYF TRBJ2-5 TRBV2 .
CATGRGRETQYF TRBJ2-5 TRBV2 few
CASSQDTTTNEKLFF TRBJ1-4 TRBV27 .
CASSQDASGGEDTQYF TRBJ2-3 TRBV4-2 .
CSAPGLACNEQFF TRBJ2-1 TRBV20-1 .
CASSVIAGGLLDTQYF TRBJ2-3 TRBV10-2 few
CASSIEGRGYTF TRBJ1-2 TRBV12-3/TRBV12-4 few
CASSLDGGKRYEQYF TRBJ2-7 TRBV5-5 .
CASSLVGQGDLEAFF TRBJ1-1 TRBV7-9 .
CASSFSASETQYF TRBJ2-5 TRBV5-1 few
CSVEDLWGIEAITEAFF TRBJ1-1 TRBV29-1 few